This is a list of T cell receptor beta chains from one sample in a study of blood T cell repertoires in COVID-19. Profiled with immunoSEQ multiplex PCR; TCRdb holds only in-frame clones, not every one. The repertoire has about 230,000 clones, around 80% of them found once; the top ten carry approximately 2%. Sequenced: PBMCs or T cells enriched from blood (not recorded which). The source of these receptors is a man aged 55-75 years who had recovered from COVID-19. Each CDR3 is given with its conserved first and last residue. A D gene is named only where the DNA matches it firmly. Rows give clone size only sometimes, using once, few, many, or a class for an expanded clone.

D	V	size	J	DNA	CDR3
NA	TRBV19	NA	TRBJ2-7	TGTGCCAGTCTGGGCGGGGACTCCTACGAGCAGTACTTC	CASLGGDSYEQYF
NA	TRBV5-1	NA	TRBJ1-2	TGCGCCAGCAGCTTGGGGTCGTGGGCTTCGGATGGCTACACCTTC	CASSLGSWASDGYTF
NA	TRBV18	NA	TRBJ1-1	TGTGCCAGCTCACCTTACAGGAACACTGAAGCTTTCTTT	CASSPYRNTEAFF
NA	TRBV19	NA	TRBJ2-7	TGTGCCAGTAGTGAAGGACTGAAGCTCTACGAGCAGTACTTC	CASSEGLKLYEQYF
NA	TRBV27	once	TRBJ1-2	TGTGCCAGCAGTTTATCCTCACCAGACTATGGCTACACCTTC	CASSLSSPDYGYTF
TRBD1	TRBV27	NA	TRBJ1-5	TGTGCCAGCAGTTTTCAGGGGGAATACCAGCCCCAGCATTTT	CASSFQGEYQPQHF
TRBD1	TRBV5-6	NA	TRBJ1-5	TGTGCCAGCAGCCAGGGACAGGGGAGTCATCAGCCCCAGCATTTT	CASSQGQGSHQPQHF
NA	TRBV6-5	NA	TRBJ1-1	TGTGCCAGCAGTTACAGAGGTCAGGGTTACACTGAAGCTTTCTTT	CASSYRGQGYTEAFF
TRBD1	TRBV2	few	TRBJ1-1	TGTGCCAGCAGTGGGGGACAGGGAGACACTGAAGCTTTCTTT	CASSGGQGDTEAFF
TRBD1	TRBV12-5	NA	TRBJ2-1	TGTGCTAGTGGTTTGGCACCCCAACAGGGGTTCTCCCACAATGAGCAGTTCTTC	CASGLAPQQGFSHNEQFF
TRBD2	TRBV11-3	NA	TRBJ2-7	TGTGCCAGCAGCTTTCGCCCTAGCGGGGAAGGGTACGAGCAGTACTTC	CASSFRPSGEGYEQYF
TRBD1	TRBV7-9	once	TRBJ1-2	TGTGCCAGCAGCTTAGTAATCGCAGGGGGCATGTATGGCTACACCTTC	CASSLVIAGGMYGYTF
TRBD1	TRBV5-1	once	TRBJ1-1	TGCGCCAGCAGCTTGGGTTATGGGACAGGGTCGAACACTGAAGCTTTCTTT	CASSLGYGTGSNTEAFF
NA	TRBV4-3	NA	TRBJ1-3	TGCGCCAGCAGCCCGGACATAGGCAACACCATATATTTT	CASSPDIGNTIYF
NA	TRBV27	NA	TRBJ1-5	TGTGCCAGCAGTACAGGCTATAGCAATCAGCCCCAGCATTTT	CASSTGYSNQPQHF
TRBD1	TRBV11-3	NA	TRBJ2-2	TGTGCCAGCAGCCCAGGGGGCGCCACCGGGGAGCTGTTTTTT	CASSPGGATGELFF
TRBD1	TRBV5-5	NA	TRBJ1-2	TGTGCCAGCAGCCTGGACAGGGTCAACTATGGCTACACCTTC	CASSLDRVNYGYTF
TRBD1	TRBV27	NA	TRBJ1-1	TGTGCCAGCAGTTTATCGGGACAGATGAACACTGAAGCTTTCTTT	CASSLSGQMNTEAFF
NA	TRBV13	NA	TRBJ2-2	TGTGCCAGCAGCTTAATGGCGGGATACACCGGGGAGCTGTTTTTT	CASSLMAGYTGELFF
TRBD2	TRBV3-1/TRBV3-2	NA	TRBJ2-3	TGTGCCAGCAGCCGACAGACTAGCGGGGGCGATACGCAGTATTTT	CASSRQTSGGDTQYF